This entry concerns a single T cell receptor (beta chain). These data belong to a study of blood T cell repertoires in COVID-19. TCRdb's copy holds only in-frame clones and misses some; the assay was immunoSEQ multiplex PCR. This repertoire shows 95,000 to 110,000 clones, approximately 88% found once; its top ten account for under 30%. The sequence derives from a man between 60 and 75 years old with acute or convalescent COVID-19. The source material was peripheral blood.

The CDR3 reads CASSPHGLAGEGGELFF. The DNA of the CDR3 is TGTGCCAGCAGCCCCCATGGACTAGCGGGAGAAGGTGGGGAGCTGTTTTTT. The chain uses TRBV7-8 and TRBJ2-2; 13 bases fit TRBD2. Trimming at V came to 5 bases and at J to 8 bases, leaving 11 bases not matched to a gene. This CDR3 region has 17 residues. Germline assignment: CDR1 SGHVS and CDR2 FQNEAQ.